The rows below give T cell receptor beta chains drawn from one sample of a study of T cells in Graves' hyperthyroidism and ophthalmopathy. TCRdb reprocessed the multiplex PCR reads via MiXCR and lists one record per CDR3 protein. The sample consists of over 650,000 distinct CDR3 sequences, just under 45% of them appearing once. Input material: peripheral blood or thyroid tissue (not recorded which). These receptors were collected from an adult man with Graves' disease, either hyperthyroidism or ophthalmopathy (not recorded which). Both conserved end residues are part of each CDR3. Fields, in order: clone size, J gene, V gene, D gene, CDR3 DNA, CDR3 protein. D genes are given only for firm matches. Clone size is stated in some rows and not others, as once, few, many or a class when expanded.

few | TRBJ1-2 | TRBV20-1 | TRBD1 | TGCAGTGCTTCAACAGGGGTACCCTGGGCCTATGGCTACACCTTC | CSASTGVPWAYGYTF
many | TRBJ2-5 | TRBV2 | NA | TGTGCCAGCAGGAGGGGTAGTCAAGAGACCCAGTACTTC | CASRRGSQETQYF
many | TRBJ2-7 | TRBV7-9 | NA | TGTGCCAGCAGCTTATTGGGCAGGAACAACGAGCAGTACTTC | CASSLLGRNNEQYF
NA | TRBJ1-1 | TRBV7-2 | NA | TGTGCCAGCAGCTTTCCGGCCCCGGGGACTGAAGCTTTCTTT | CASSFPAPGTEAFF
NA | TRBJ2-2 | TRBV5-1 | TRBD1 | TGCGCCAGCAGCCCCGGGGACAGCATGTCCGGGGAGCTGTTTTTT | CASSPGDSMSGELFF
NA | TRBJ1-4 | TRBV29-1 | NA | TGCAGCGCCGATGGAGGGGCCGCCCATGCAACTAATGAAAAACTGTTTTTT | CSADGGAAHATNEKLFF
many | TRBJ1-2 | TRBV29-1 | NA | TGCAGCGCGAACTTGGACCGGTCCGGCTACACCTTC | CSANLDRSGYTF
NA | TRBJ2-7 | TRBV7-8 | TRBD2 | TGTGCCAGCAGCGACCCGGACGGGACTAGCTCCTACGAGCAGTACTTC | CASSDPDGTSSYEQYF
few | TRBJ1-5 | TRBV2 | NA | TGTGCCAGCAGCCGCCGGGGCAATCAGCCCCAGCATTTT | CASSRRGNQPQHF
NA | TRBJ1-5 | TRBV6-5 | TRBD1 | TGTGCCAGCAGTGAAGGGACAGGAGAGACCCAGCATTTT | CASSEGTGETQHF
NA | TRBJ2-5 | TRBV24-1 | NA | TGTGCCACCAGTGGGGGGCCGGGACGGCATCAAGAGACCCAGTACTTC | CATSGGPGRHQETQYF
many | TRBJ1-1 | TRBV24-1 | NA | TGTGCCACCAGTGATCGACAGACCACTGAAGCTTTCTTT | CATSDRQTTEAFF
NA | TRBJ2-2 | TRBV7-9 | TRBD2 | TGTGCCAGCAGCGTGGACCCGGGACTAGGCACCGGGGAGCTGTTTTTT | CASSVDPGLGTGELFF
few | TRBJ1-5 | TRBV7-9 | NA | TGTGCCAGCAGCCCGCGACGGTGGGATCAGCCCCAGCATTTT | CASSPRRWDQPQHF
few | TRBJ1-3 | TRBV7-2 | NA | TGTGCCAGCAGCTTAGCAGGGCGCTCTGGAAACACCATATATTTT | CASSLAGRSGNTIYF
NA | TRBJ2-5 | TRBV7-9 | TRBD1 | TGTGCCAGCAGCAGATATGGGCAGGGGGAACAAGAGATCCAGTACTTC | CASSRYGQGEQEIQYF
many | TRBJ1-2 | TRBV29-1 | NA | TGCAGCGTTGAAGAGATAGCAAGTGGCTACACCTTC | CSVEEIASGYTF
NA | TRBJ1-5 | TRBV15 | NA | TGTGCCACCAGCAGTCAGGGGATTAGCAATCAGCCCCAGCATTTT | CATSSQGISNQPQHF
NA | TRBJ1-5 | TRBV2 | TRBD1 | TGTGCCAGCACGGGACAGGGAGGAAAGGAGACCCAGCATTTT | CASTGQGGKETQHF
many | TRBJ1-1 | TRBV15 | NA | TGTGCCACCAGCTACCTCCAGTACACTGAAGCTTTCTTT | CATSYLQYTEAFF
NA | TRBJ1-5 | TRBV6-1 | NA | TGTGCCAGCAGTGATCTGGGGACCATTTTAGGCAATCAGCCCCAGCATTTT | CASSDLGTILGNQPQHF
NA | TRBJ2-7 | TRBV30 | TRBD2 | TGTGCCTGGACGGATAGGCGGGGGGCCCAAAAGTACTTC | CAWTDRRGAQKYF
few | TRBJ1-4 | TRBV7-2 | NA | TGTGCCAGCACCCTCCGACAGCCTAATGAAAAACTGTTTTTT | CASTLRQPNEKLFF
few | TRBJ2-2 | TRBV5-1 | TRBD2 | TGCGCCAGCAGCTTTATTAGCGGGGCTAACACCGGGGAGCTGTTTTTT | CASSFISGANTGELFF
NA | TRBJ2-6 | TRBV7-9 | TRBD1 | TGTACCAGCAGCGGAACCGCCGCGGGACAGGGGGCCGGGGCCAACGTCCTGACTTTC | CTSSGTAAGQGAGANVLTF
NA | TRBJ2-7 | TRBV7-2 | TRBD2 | TGTGCCAGCAGCCAAGTCCGGGGGGGATCAAAGAGAGCCACCTACGAGCAGTACTTC | CASSQVRGGSKRATYEQYF
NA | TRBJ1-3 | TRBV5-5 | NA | TGTGCCAGCAGCTTAAGCGACAACTCTGGAAACAGCATATATTTT | CASSLSDNSGNSIYF
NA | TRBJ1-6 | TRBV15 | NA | TGTGCCACCAGCAGAGATCGAGCCGGTAGACGCCACTTT | CATSRDRAGRRHF
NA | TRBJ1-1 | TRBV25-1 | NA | TGTGTCGCGGGCGAGAACACTGAAGCTTTCTTT | CVAGENTEAFF
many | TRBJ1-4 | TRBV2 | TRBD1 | TGTGCCAGCAGGACCGCCTCCGGGACAGTCTCTGAAAAACTGTTTTTT | CASRTASGTVSEKLFF
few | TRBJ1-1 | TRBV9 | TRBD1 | TGTGCCAGCAGCCTGAAGGACAGGTTGAACACTGAAGCTTTCTTT | CASSLKDRLNTEAFF
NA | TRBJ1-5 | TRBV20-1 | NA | TGCAGTGCCAGCGATACAGGGTCACGGCAGCCCCAGCATTTT | CSASDTGSRQPQHF
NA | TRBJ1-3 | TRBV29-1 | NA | TGCACCGGGACTGACTACTCTGGAAACACCATATATTTT | CTGTDYSGNTIYF
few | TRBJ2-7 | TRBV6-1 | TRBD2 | TGTGCCAGCAGCCCCGGGACTAGCGGGGCTACGGGGTACGAGCAGTACTTC | CASSPGTSGATGYEQYF
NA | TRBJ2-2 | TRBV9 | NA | TGTGCCAGCAGCGTAAAGGGTTTGACCGGGGAGCTGTTTTTT | CASSVKGLTGELFF
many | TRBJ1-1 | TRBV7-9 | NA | TGTGCCAGCAGCTTCCCAGTATCCACTGAAGCTTTCTTT | CASSFPVSTEAFF